The present entry profiles one TCR beta chain with its context. Its antigen is currently unknown. The PCR made use of 60 Vbeta and 13 Jbeta primers. The assay was immunoSEQ multiplex PCR, and TCRdb's table has in-frame clones only and misses some. The sample has roughly 100,000 clones. V was clipped by 0 bases and J by 0 bases, with 8 bases between them. The CDR3 runs 16 residues. CDR1 and CDR2 from the germline V gene are MGHRA and YSYEKL. These data come from a study of cytomegalovirus exposure and HLA in healthy donors. Study-wide findings and caveats: Reported results showed that the classifier diagnosed cytomegalovirus status with high specificity and sensitivity. Later on, a genetic analysis was performed. It linked a missense variant in DCLRE1C with V- and J-gene trimming of TCR beta. Sequence variants that were highly shared formed a cluster that was likely a sequencing artifact.

The gene calls are TRBV4-1 and TRBJ1-4; no firm D call. Sequencing used PBMCs. This receptor was obtained from a man aged 35-49 years in good health and CMV-seronegative. In nucleotides, the CDR3 is TGCGCCAGCAGCCAAGAGAGGGCTTCAACTAATGAAAAACTGTTTTTT. Amino acids: CASSQERASTNEKLFF.